The TCR beta chain described here comes from a study of human T cells and chemical hapten exposure. Note on this clonotype: Its cognate antigen is unknown.

Library preparation tagged each individual cDNA molecule with a unique molecular identifier. As processed by the authors: Around 97,000 TCRs per sample was the median, with a range of roughly 23,224 to 750,000. TCRdb fed the RACE reads into MiXCR, producing one record per CDR3 protein. The V and J calls and clone size are TCRdb's, not the authors'. The sample holds roughly 200,000 distinct CDR3 sequences, 24% seen once. V lost 3 bases to trimming and J lost 6 bases; unmatched junction nucleotides: 11. The CDR3 covers 16 residues. Germline V gene lookup returns CDR1 SGDLS and CDR2 YYNGEE. Time point indicated: patch test 3, about 24 weeks after DPC sensitization. The treatment denotes: therapeutic diphenylcyclopropenone sensitization with weekly scalp DPC. Findings and caveats of the study: Compared with pre-sensitization or healthy control sets, expanded TCRs clustered more.

J is TRBJ2-7 and V is TRBV9; TRBD2 matches at 11 bases. This clonotype was sampled from a woman aged 40 to 50 with alopecia areata. Some clones in this sample may be carry-over from other donors' samples. This sample comprised whole blood, obtained in connection with sensitization to the hapten diphenylcyclopropenone (DPC). This CDR3 is CASSEGLAGAFTEQYF. DNA for the CDR3: TGTGCCAGCAGCGAAGGACTAGCGGGCGCTTTCACCGAGCAGTACTTC. Drawing the rest from reference TRBV9 and TRBJ2-7, the complete variable domain is DSGVTQTPKHLITATGQRVTLRCSPRSGDLSVYWYQQSLDQGLQFLIQYYNGEERAKGNILERFSAQQFPDLHSELNLSSLELGDSALYFCASSEGLAGAFTEQYFGPGTRLTVT.